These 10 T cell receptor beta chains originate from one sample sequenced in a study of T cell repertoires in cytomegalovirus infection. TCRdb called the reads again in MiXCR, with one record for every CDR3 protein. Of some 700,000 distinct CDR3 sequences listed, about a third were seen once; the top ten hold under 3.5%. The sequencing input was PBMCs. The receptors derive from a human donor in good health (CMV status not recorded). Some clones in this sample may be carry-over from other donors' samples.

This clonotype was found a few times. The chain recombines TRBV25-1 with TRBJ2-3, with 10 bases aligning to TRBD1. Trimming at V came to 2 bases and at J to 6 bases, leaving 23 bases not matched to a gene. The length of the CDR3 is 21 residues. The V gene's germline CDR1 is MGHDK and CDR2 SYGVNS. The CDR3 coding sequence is TGTGCCAGCAGTGAAGGTGTGACAGTCATTGTGGGGACAGGGGAATCGGATACGCAGTATTTT. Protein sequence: CASSEGVTVIVGTGESDTQYF.

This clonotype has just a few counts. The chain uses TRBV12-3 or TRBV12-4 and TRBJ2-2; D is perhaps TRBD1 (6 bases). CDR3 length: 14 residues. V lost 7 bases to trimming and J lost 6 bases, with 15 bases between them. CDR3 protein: CASTVQGVPGELFF. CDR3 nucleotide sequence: TGTGCCAGCACGGTACAGGGAGTCCCCGGGGAGCTGTTTTTT.

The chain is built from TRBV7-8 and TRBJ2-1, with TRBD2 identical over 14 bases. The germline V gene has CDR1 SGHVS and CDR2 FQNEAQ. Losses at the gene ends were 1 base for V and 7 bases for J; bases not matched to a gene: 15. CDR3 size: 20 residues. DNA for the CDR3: TGTGCCAGCAGCTTAGTATCCGGGACTAGCGGGGGCGTCCGGGGGAATGAGCAGTTCTTC. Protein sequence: CASSLVSGTSGGVRGNEQFF. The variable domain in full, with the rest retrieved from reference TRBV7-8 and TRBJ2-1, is GAGVSQSPRYKVAKRGQDVALRCDPISGHVSLFWYQQALGQGPEFLTYFQNEAQLDKSGLPSDRFFAERPEGSVSTLKIQRTQQEDSAVYLCASSLVSGTSGGVRGNEQFFGPGTRLTVL.

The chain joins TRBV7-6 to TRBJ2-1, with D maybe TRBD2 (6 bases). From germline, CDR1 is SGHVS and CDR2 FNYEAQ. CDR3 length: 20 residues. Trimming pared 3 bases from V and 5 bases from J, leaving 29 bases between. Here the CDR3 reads CASSLLGKRTPRRDDNEQFF. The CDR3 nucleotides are TGTGCCAGCAGCTTGTTGGGTAAGCGGACTCCAAGGAGGGATGACAATGAGCAGTTCTTC.

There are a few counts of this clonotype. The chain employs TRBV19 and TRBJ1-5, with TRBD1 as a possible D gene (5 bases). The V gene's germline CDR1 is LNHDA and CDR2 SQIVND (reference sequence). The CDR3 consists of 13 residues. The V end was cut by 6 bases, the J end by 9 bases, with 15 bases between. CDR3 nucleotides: TGTGCCAGTAGCCCCGCGGGGGGAAGGCCCCAGCATTTT. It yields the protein CASSPAGGRPQHF.

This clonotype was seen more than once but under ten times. CDR3 residues: CASSRPASGQETQYF. The CDR3 region has the DNA TGCGCCAGCAGCCGCCCCGCTAGCGGTCAAGAGACCCAGTACTTC. The genes are TRBV5-1 and TRBJ2-5; TRBD2 agrees at 7 bases. After removal of 4 bases from V and 2 bases from J, the junction contained 8 bases not matched to a gene. From germline, CDR1 is SGHRS and CDR2 YFSETQ. The CDR3 has 15 residues.

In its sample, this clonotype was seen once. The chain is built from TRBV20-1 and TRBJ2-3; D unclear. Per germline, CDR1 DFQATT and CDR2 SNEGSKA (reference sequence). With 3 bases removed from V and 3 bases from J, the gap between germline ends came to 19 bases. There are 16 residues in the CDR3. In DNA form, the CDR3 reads TGCAGTGCTAGCGGCGGCGGAGTAGCTGGAACAGATACGCAGTATTTT. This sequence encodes CSASGGGVAGTDTQYF.

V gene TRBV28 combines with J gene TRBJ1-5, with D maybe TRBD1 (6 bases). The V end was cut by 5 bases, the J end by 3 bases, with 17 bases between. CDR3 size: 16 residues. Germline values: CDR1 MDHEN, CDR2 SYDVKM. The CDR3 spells CASSPRGRTINQPQHF. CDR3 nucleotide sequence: TGTGCCAGCAGTCCCAGGGGCAGAACAATCAATCAGCCCCAGCATTTT.

CDR3 sequence: CACVCGPTDTQYF. CDR3 in DNA: TGTGCCTGTGTGTGCGGACCCACAGATACGCAGTATTTT. The V and J genes are TRBV30 and TRBJ2-3; D ambiguous. Deletions cut 6 bases from V and 2 bases from J, with 12 bases between. The CDR3 contains 13 residues. CDR1 GTSNPN and CDR2 SVGIG come from the germline V gene (reference sequence).

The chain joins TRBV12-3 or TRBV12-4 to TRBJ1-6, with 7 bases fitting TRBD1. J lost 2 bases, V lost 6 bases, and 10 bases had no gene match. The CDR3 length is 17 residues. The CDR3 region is CASSYSAGGTYNSPLHF. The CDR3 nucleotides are TGTGCCAGCAGCTACAGTGCAGGGGGGACCTATAATTCACCCCTCCACTTT.